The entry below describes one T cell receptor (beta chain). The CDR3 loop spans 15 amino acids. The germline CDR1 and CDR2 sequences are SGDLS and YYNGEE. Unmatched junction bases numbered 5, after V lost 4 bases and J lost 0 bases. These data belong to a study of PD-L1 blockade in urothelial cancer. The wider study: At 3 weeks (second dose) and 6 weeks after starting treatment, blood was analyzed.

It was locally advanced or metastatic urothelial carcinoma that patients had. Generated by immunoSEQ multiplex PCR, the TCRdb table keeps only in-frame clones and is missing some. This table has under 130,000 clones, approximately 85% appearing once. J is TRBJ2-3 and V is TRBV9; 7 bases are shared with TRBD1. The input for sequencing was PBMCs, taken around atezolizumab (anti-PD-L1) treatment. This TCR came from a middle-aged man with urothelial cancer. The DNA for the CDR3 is TGTGCCAGCAGCACAGGACAGGCTAGCACAGATACGCAGTATTTT. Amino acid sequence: CASSTGQASTDTQYF.